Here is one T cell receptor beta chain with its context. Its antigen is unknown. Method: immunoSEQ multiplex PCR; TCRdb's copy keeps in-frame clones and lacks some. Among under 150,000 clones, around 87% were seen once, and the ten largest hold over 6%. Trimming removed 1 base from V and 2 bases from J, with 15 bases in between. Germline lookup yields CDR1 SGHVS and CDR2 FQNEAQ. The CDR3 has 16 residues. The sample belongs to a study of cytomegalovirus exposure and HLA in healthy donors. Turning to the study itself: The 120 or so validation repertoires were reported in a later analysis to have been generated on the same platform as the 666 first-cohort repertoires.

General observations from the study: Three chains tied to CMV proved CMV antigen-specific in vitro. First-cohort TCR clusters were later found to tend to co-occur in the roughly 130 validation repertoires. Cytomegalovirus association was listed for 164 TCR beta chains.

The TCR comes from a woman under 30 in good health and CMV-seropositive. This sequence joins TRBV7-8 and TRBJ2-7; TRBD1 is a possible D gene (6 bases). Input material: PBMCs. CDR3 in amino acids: CASSLDRQAVAYEQYF. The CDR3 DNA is TGTGCCAGCAGCTTAGACCGACAGGCGGTGGCCTACGAGCAGTACTTC.